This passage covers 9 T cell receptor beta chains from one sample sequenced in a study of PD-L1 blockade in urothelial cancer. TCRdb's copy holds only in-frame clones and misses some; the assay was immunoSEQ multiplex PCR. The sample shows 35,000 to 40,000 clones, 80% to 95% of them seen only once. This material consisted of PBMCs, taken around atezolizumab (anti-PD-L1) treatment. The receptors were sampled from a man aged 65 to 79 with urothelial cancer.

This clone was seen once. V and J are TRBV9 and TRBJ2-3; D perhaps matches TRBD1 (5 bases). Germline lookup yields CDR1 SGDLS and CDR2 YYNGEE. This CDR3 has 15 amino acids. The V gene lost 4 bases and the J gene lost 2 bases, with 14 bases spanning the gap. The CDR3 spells CASSSLQGLTDTQYF. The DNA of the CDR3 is TGTGCCAGCAGCTCACTCCAGGGCCTCACAGATACGCAGTATTTT.

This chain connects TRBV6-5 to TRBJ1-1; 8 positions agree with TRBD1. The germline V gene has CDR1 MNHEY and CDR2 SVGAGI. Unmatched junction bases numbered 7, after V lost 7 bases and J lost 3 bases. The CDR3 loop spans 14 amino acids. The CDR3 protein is CASMGDRGHTEAFF. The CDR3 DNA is TGTGCCAGCATGGGTGACAGGGGACACACTGAAGCTTTCTTT.

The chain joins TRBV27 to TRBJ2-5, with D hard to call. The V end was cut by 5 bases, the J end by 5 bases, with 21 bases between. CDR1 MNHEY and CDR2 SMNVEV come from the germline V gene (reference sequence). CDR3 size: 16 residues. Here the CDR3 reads CASSTSFIVIPETQYF. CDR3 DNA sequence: TGTGCCAGCAGTACTTCCTTCATCGTCATCCCGGAGACCCAGTACTTC.

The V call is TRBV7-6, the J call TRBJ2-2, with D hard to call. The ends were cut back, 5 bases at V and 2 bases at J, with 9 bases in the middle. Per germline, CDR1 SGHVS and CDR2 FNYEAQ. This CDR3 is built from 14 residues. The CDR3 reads CASSLEINTGELFF. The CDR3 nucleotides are TGTGCCAGCAGCCTAGAAATAAACACCGGGGAGCTGTTTTTT.

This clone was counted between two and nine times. The CDR3 nucleotides are TGTGCCAGCAGGACGTACAGGGATCAGCCCCAGCATTTT. It codes for CASRTYRDQPQHF. V usage is TRBV6-1 and J usage is TRBJ1-5, with D possibly matching TRBD1 (6 bases). The V and J ends lost 6 bases and 5 bases respectively, with 11 bases between them. The germline V gene encodes CDR1 MNHNS and CDR2 SASEGT. This CDR3 comprises 13 residues.

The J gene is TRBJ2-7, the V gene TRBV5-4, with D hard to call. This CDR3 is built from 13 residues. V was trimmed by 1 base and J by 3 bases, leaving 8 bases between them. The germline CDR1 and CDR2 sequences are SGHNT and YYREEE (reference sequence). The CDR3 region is CASSLTGDYEQYF. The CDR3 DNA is TGTGCCAGCAGCTTGACCGGTGACTACGAGCAGTACTTC.

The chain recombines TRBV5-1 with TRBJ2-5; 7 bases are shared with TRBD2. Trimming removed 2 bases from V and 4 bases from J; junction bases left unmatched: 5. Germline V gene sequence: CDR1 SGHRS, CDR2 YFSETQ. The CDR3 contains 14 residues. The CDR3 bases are TGCGCCAGCAGCTTCGAGGGGAGGGGAGAGACCCAGTACTTC. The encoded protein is CASSFEGRGETQYF.

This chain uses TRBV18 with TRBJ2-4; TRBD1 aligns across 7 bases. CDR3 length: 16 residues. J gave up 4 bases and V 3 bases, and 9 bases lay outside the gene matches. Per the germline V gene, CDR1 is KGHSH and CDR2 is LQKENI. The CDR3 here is CASSPLPGTDKNIQYF. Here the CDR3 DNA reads TGTGCCAGCTCACCCCTCCCCGGGACAGATAAAAACATTCAGTACTTC.

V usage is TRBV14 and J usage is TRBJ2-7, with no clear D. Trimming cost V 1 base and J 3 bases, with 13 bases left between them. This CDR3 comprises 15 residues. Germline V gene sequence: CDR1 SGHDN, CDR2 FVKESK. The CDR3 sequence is CASSQVLTTLYEQYF. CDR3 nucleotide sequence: TGTGCCAGCAGCCAAGTTTTGACAACCCTCTACGAGCAGTACTTC.